This T cell receptor (beta chain) was sequenced in a study of T cells expressing NK-cell markers. The study's findings and limits: It remained uncertain whether the expanded NKG2C+ T cell clones were specific for HCMV antigens.

About this clonotype: Its antigen remains unidentified.

With the 5' RACE reads reprocessed, TCRdb shows one record per CDR3 protein and no DNA. The sample features around 100,000 distinct CDR3 sequences, with 18% in its top ten. This CDR3 has 14 amino acids. Sequences were obtained from blood T cells: a sorted CD56 or NKG2C T cell subset, CD4+ or CD8+ T cells, or bulk PBMC T cells (not recorded which). This clonotype originated in a woman between 18 and 69 years old in good health. The rearrangement joins TRBV12-3 or TRBV12-4 to TRBJ1-1. The CDR3 loop is CASSLTGLGTEAFF.